This T cell receptor beta chain was profiled in a study of CD8+ T cells in alopecia areata. Whole-study context: Oral tofacitinib (5 to 10 mg twice daily) was administered to treated patients. Overall study findings and caveats: Expanded CD8+ clones among the top 100, as well as scalp clonality, were significantly decreased by tofacitinib.

This clone was seen a few times. The antigen is undetermined. The treatment is: oral pan-JAK inhibitor, 5-10 mg twice daily. This CDR3 has 15 amino acids. V dropped 7 bases and J dropped 3 bases, with 18 bases sitting between them. Germline lookup yields CDR1 SGHAT and CDR2 FQNNGV. Investigators isolated RNA and reverse transcribed it into cDNA to act as the sequencing template. Sequencing was performed with immunoSEQ multiplex PCR; in TCRdb, only in-frame clones are kept and a portion is missing. The sample holds about 260,000 clones, 60% seen once. The sequence was collected from a human donor with alopecia areata. The sample in question was CD4+ T cells sorted from blood, obtained around week 52, from a patient treated with tofacitinib. This rearrangement joins TRBV11-2 to TRBJ2-5; no reliable D call. CDR3 protein: CASTLTWGPEETQYF. CDR3 coding DNA: TGTGCCAGCACCTTGACCTGGGGTCCGGAAGAGACCCAGTACTTC. Supplemented by reference TRBV11-2 and TRBJ2-5, the full variable domain reads EAGVAQSPRYKIIEKRQSVAFWCNPISGHATLYWYQQILGQGPKLLIQFQNNGVVDDSQLPKDRFSAERLKGVDSTLKIQPAKLEDSAVYLCASTLTWGPEETQYFGPGTRLLVL.